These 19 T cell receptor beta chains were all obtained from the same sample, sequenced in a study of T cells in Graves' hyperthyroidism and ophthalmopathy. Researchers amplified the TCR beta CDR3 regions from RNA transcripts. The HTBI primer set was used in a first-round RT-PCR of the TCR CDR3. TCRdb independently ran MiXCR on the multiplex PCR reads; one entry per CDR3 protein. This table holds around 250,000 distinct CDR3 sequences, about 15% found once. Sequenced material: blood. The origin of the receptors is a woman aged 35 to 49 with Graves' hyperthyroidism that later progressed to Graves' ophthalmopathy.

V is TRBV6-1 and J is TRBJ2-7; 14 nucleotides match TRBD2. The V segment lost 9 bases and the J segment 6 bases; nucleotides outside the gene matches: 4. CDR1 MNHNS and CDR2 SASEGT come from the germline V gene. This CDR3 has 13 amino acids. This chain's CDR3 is CASRLAGGSEQYF. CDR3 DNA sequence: TGTGCCAGTAGACTAGCGGGAGGGAGCGAGCAGTACTTC.

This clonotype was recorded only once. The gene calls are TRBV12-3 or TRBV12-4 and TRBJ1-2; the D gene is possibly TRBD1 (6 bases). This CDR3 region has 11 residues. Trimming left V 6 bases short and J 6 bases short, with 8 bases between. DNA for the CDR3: TGTGCCAGCAGCAACAGGGATGGCTACACCTTC. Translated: CASSNRDGYTF.

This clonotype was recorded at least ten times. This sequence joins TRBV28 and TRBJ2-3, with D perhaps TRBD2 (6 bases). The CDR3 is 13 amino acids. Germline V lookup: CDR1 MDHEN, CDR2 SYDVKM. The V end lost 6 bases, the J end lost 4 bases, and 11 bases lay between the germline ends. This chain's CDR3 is CASSAGSADTQYF. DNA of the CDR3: TGTGCCAGCAGCGCCGGGAGCGCAGATACGCAGTATTTT.

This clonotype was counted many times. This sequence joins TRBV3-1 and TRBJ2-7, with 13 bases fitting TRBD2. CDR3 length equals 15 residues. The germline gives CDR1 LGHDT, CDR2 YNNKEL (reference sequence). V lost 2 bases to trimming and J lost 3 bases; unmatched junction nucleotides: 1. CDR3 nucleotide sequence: TGTGCCAGCAGCCAACGGACTAGCGGGAGCTACGAGCAGTACTTC. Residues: CASSQRTSGSYEQYF.

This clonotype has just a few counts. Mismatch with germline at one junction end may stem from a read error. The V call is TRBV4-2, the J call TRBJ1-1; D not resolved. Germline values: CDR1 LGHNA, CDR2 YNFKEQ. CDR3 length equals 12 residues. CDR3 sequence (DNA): TGTACCAGCAGCCAAGTCGCTACTGAAGCTTTCTTT. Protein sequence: CTSSQVATEAFF.

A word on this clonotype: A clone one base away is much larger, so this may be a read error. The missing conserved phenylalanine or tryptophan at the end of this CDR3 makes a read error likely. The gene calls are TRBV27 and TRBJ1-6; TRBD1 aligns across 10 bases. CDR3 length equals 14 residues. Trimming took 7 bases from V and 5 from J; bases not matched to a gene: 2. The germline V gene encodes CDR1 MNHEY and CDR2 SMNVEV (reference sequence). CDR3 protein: CASKGQGDNSPLHS. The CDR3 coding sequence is TGTGCCAGCAAAGGACAGGGGGATAATTCACCCCTCCACTCT.

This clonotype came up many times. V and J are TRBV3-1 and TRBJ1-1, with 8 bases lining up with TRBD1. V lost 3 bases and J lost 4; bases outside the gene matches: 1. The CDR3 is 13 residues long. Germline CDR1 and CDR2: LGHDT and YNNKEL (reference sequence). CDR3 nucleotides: TGTGCCAGCAGCCAGACAGGGGTCACTGAAGCTTTCTTT. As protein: CASSQTGVTEAFF.

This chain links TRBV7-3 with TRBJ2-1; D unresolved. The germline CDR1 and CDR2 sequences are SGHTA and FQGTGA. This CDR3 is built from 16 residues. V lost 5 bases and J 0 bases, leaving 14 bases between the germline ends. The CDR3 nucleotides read TGTGCCAGCAGCCCGGTCGGGCGGAGCTCCTACAATGAGCAGTTCTTC. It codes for CASSPVGRSSYNEQFF.

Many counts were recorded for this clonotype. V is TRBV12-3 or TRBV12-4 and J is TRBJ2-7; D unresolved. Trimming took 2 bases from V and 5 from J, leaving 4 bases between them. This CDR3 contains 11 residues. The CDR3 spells CASSLFHEQYF. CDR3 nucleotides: TGTGCCAGCAGTTTATTTCACGAGCAGTACTTC.

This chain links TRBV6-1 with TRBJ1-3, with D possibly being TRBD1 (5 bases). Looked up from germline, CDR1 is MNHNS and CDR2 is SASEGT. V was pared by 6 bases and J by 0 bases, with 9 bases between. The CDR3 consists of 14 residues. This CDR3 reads CASRRQNSGNTIYF. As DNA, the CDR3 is TGTGCCAGCAGGAGACAGAACTCTGGAAACACCATATATTTT.

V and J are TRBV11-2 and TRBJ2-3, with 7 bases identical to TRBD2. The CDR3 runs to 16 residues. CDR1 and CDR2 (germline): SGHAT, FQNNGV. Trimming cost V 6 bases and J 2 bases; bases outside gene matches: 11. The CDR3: CASSPKWGGITDTQYF. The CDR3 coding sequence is TGTGCCAGCAGTCCTAAGTGGGGGGGGATCACAGATACGCAGTATTTT.

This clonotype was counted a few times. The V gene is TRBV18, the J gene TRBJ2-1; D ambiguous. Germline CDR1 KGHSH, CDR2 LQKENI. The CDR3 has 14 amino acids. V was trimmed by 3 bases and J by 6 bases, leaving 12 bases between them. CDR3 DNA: TGTGCCAGCTCACCTCAGACCAGCCCCAATGAGCAGTTCTTC. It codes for CASSPQTSPNEQFF.

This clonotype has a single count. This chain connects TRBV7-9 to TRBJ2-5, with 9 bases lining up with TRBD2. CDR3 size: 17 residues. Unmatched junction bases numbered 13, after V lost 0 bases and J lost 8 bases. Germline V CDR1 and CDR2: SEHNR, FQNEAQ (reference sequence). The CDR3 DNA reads TGTGCCAGCAGCTTAGCTTTCGCTAGCGGGGCCAAACTCACCCAGTACTTC. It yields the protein CASSLAFASGAKLTQYF.

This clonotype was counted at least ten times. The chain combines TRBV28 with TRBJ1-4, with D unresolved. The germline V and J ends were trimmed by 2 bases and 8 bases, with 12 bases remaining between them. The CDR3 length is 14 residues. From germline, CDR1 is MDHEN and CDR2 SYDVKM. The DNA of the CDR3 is TGTGCCAGCAGTTTAGGAGGGAAAGAGGAAAAACTGTTTTTT. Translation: CASSLGGKEEKLFF.

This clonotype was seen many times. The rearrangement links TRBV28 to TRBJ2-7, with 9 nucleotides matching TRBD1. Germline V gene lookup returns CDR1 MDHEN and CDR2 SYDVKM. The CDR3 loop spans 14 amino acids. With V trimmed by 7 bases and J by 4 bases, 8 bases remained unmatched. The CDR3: CASTPRDRDYEQYF. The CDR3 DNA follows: TGTGCCAGCACCCCCCGGGACAGGGATTACGAGCAGTACTTC.

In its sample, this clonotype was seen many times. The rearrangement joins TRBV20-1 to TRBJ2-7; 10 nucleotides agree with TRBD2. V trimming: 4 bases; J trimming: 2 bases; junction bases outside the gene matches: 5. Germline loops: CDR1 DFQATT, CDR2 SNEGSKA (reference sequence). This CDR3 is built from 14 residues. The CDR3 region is CSAIRGTSAYEQYF. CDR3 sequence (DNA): TGCAGTGCTATACGTGGGACTAGCGCCTACGAGCAGTACTTC.

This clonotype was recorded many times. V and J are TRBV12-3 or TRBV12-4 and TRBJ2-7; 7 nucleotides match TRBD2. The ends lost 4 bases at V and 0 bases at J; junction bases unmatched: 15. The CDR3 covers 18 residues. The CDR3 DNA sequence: TGTGCCAGCAGTTGGCTAGGACTAGGAAGACATAACTCCTACGAGCAGTACTTC. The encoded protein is CASSWLGLGRHNSYEQYF.

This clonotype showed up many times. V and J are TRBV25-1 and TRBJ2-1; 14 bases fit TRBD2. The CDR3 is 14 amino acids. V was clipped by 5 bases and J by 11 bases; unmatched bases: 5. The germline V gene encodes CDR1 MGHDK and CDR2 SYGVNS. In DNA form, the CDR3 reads TGTGCCAGCAGTTGGACTAGCGGGAGGTGGAAGCAGTTCTTC. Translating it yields CASSWTSGRWKQFF.

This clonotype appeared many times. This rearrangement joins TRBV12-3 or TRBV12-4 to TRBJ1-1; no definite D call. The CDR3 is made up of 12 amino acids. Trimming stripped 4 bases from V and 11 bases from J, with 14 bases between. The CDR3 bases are TGTGCCAGCAGTTACGCCGTCTACGAGGCTTTCTTT. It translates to CASSYAVYEAFF.